The next 25 T cell receptor beta chains were all read from a single sample in a study of regulatory T cells in long-lasting Graves disease (dated by TCRdb to the early 2020s). Explained via the paper, the time point label denotes: newly diagnosed GD, antithyroid drugs for less than 3 months. For both TCR sequencing and RNA sequencing, RNA was extracted from PBMCs in TRIzol. Libraries were made using multiplex PCR. The instrument given in TCRdb is Illumina HiSeq 4000. TCR beta libraries were built with iRepertoire HTBI primers and Arm-PCR amplification of CDR3 regions. Clones were called with MiXCR by TCRdb after fastp trimmed the public reads at Q25, and only in-frame beta chains were retained. Every distinct CDR3 protein forms one entry, paired with its most common genes and DNA. For this sample there are around 450,000 distinct CDR3 sequences; around 16% appear just once. Over 7% of the sample belongs to the ten largest clones.

These data were also filed under a second study, of T cells in Graves' hyperthyroidism and ophthalmopathy.

The source material was peripheral blood mononuclear cells (PBMCs), sampled at new diagnosis, from a patient treated with antithyroid drugs. The receptors shown here come from a woman aged 40 to 55 with Graves disease. Donor details come from another sample of the same person, matched by shared clones.

This clonotype was counted at least ten times. J is TRBJ1-6 and V is TRBV10-3; D possibly corresponds to TRBD1 (6 bases). This CDR3 region has 15 residues. The germline gives CDR1 ENHRY, CDR2 SYGVKD. The V and J ends lost 3 bases and 7 bases respectively, with 13 bases between them. CDR3 bases: TGTGCCATCAGTGACGGGTGGCAGGGGAATTCACCCCTCCACTTT. This gives the protein CAISDGWQGNSPLHF.

The table lists this clonotype with a few counts. A much larger clone differs from this one at a single base, so this may be a read error. CDR3 DNA: TGTGCCAGCAGCAGGAGACAGGCGTACCAAGAGACCCAGTACTTC. Its protein product is CASSRRQAYQETQYF. This chain connects TRBV7-3 to TRBJ2-5, with D perhaps matching TRBD1 (6 bases). The length of the CDR3 is 15 residues. The ends were cut back, 5 bases at V and 0 bases at J, with 13 bases in the middle. Germline V gives CDR1 SGHTA, CDR2 FQGTGA. Full variable domain (outside the CDR3, taken from reference TRBV7-3 and TRBJ2-5): GAGVSQTPSNKVTEKGKYVELRCDPISGHTALYWYRQSLGQGPEFLIYFQGTGAADDSGLPNDRFFAVRPEGSVSTLKIQRTERGDSAVYLCASSRRQAYQETQYFGPGTRLLVL.

This clonotype has at least ten counts. The chain joins TRBV9 to TRBJ2-7; no clear D. The V and J ends lost 4 bases and 5 bases respectively, with 16 bases between them. Germline V CDR1 and CDR2: SGDLS, YYNGEE. The CDR3 covers 14 residues. CDR3 bases: TGTGCCAGCAGCCCCCCCGGACGGAGCGACGAGCAGTACTTC. As protein: CASSPPGRSDEQYF.

This clonotype was seen at least ten times. The chain is built from TRBV18 and TRBJ2-7, with 10 positions matching TRBD2. V lost 0 bases and J lost 3; bases outside the gene matches: 2. The CDR3 sequence is 15 residues long. Germline-derived CDR1 and CDR2 are KGHSH and LQKENI. The CDR3 region has the DNA TGTGCCAGCTCACCACCAACTAGCGGGAACTACGAGCAGTACTTC. Encoded protein: CASSPPTSGNYEQYF.

This clonotype was observed many times. The chain recombines TRBV11-2 with TRBJ2-1; tentatively, D is TRBD1 (5 bases). Trimming left V 5 bases short and J 7 bases short, with 9 bases between. Germline CDR1 SGHAT, CDR2 FQNNGV. The CDR3 runs 12 residues. This CDR3 is CASSNQGNEQFF. The CDR3 DNA sequence: TGTGCCAGCAGCAACCAGGGAAATGAGCAGTTCTTC.

This clonotype has just a few counts. The chain carries TRBV28 and TRBJ2-7; 9 bases match TRBD1. Germline V lookup: CDR1 MDHEN, CDR2 SYDVKM. The CDR3 runs 14 residues. With 3 bases clipped from V and 7 bases from J, the junction kept 7 bases outside the gene matches. In DNA, the CDR3 is TGTGCCAGCAGTTTGTTAGGGACAGGGTTTGAGCAGTACTTC. Encoded protein: CASSLLGTGFEQYF.

This clonotype has ten or more counts. This chain links TRBV12-3 or TRBV12-4 with TRBJ2-6, with D perhaps given as TRBD1 or TRBD2 (5 bases each). The CDR3 sequence is 15 residues long. V lost 2 bases and J lost 2, with 7 bases in between. CDR3 residues: CASSLRGAGANVLTF. The CDR3, as DNA: TGTGCCAGCAGTTTAAGGGGAGCTGGGGCCAACGTCCTGACTTTC.

The chain has TRBV6-5 and TRBJ2-7; 8 bases agree with TRBD2. V trimming: 2 bases; J trimming: 5 bases; junction bases outside the gene matches: 11. The CDR3 covers 16 residues. Germline CDR1 MNHEY, CDR2 SVGAGI. CDR3 region: CASSYRTGTSLHEQYF. DNA for the CDR3: TGTGCCAGCAGTTACCGAACCGGGACTAGTCTGCACGAGCAGTACTTC.

This clonotype came up many times. J is TRBJ2-5 and V is TRBV7-6; unclear D gene. The CDR3 extends over 15 amino acids. Trimming shortened V by 5 bases and J by 2 bases, and 15 bases separated the two germline ends. Germline assignment: CDR1 SGHVS and CDR2 FNYEAQ. CDR3 residues: CASSPRVYSQETQYF. In nucleotides, the CDR3 is TGTGCCAGCAGCCCCCGGGTCTATTCTCAAGAGACCCAGTACTTC.

This clonotype was detected many times. The chain is built from TRBV20-1 and TRBJ2-7; 7 nucleotides match TRBD1. Germline V CDR1 and CDR2: DFQATT, SNEGSKA (reference sequence). The CDR3 contains 14 residues. V shed 5 bases and J 2 bases; nucleotides not matched to a gene: 9. Written as DNA, the CDR3 is TGCAGTGCTGAATCAACAGGGGCCCCCTACGAGCAGTACTTC. Protein sequence: CSAESTGAPYEQYF.

The chain uses TRBV19 and TRBJ1-2; 7 nucleotides line up with TRBD1. The CDR3 has 18 residues. Losses at the gene ends were 6 bases for V and 0 bases for J; bases not matched to a gene: 16. The V gene's germline CDR1 is LNHDA and CDR2 SQIVND (reference sequence). The CDR3 sequence: CASRRKRMGQPSNYGYTF. In nucleotides, the CDR3 is TGTGCCAGTAGAAGAAAAAGGATGGGACAGCCTTCTAACTATGGCTACACCTTC.

The table lists this clonotype with many counts. The V call is TRBV7-2, the J call TRBJ2-3, with TRBD2 identical over 8 bases. Trimming cost V 4 bases and J 2 bases; bases outside gene matches: 11. This CDR3 contains 17 residues. Germline loops: CDR1 SGHTA, CDR2 FQGNSA. CDR3 residues: CASSSERGLGSTDTQYF. The CDR3 DNA is TGTGCCAGCAGCTCTGAGCGGGGGCTGGGATCCACAGATACGCAGTATTTT. The variable domain in full, completed from reference TRBV7-2 and TRBJ2-3, reads GAGVSQSPSNKVTEKGKDVELRCDPISGHTALYWYRQSLGQGLEFLIYFQGNSAPDKSGLPSDRFSAERTGGSVSTLTIQRTQQEDSAVYLCASSSERGLGSTDTQYFGPGTRLTVL.

This clonotype was detected ten times or more. The chain employs TRBV5-8 and TRBJ2-5; TRBD2 aligns across 7 bases. The J call may be in error: the DNA end matches TRBJ2-1 better. CDR3 length: 13 residues. The V gene's germline CDR1 is SGHTS and CDR2 YDEGEE. The CDR3 DNA reads as TGTGCCAGCAGCTTGGGGGTCGGGGGGAAGCAGTTCTTC. Its protein product is CASSLGVGGKQFF.

There are many counts of this clonotype. The chain carries TRBV10-3 and TRBJ2-3, with 8 bases aligning to TRBD2. The V and J ends lost 8 bases and 4 bases, in that order; junction bases with no gene match: 8. Per germline, CDR1 ENHRY and CDR2 SYGVKD. The CDR3 extends over 14 amino acids. DNA of the CDR3: TGTGCCATCGCGTCGACTAGCGTTCCAGATACGCAGTATTTT. This translates into CAIASTSVPDTQYF.

This clonotype came up many times. The V and J genes are TRBV12-3 or TRBV12-4 and TRBJ2-7; D perhaps matches TRBD1 (5 bases). The CDR3 contains 12 residues. With 5 bases removed from V and 6 bases from J, the gap between germline ends came to 11 bases. The CDR3 nucleotides are TGTGCCAGCAGTCTAGTCAGGGCCGAGCAGTACTTC. Translation gives CASSLVRAEQYF.

About this clonotype itself: It is likely a read error: a sequence one base away is far more abundant. The rearrangement links TRBV11-2 to TRBJ2-7, with 7 bases matching TRBD2. Losses at the gene ends were 4 bases for V and 7 bases for J; bases not matched to a gene: 13. CDR3 length: 15 amino acids. Germline assignment: CDR1 SGHAT and CDR2 FQNNGV. Here the CDR3 reads CASSYGGGGYGEQYF. CDR3 coding DNA: TGTGCCAGCAGCTACGGTGGGGGGGGGTACGGTGAGCAGTACTTC.

Of note for this clonotype: This may come from a read error, since a much larger clone is one base off. The chain combines TRBV28 with TRBJ1-2, with a possible D match to TRBD1 (6 bases). Germline values: CDR1 MDHEN, CDR2 SYDVKM. This CDR3 has 15 amino acids. CDR3 in DNA: TGTGCCAGCGCTACGGGGGGCCAGGGAGACTATGGCCACACCTTC. Its translation is CASATGGQGDYGHTF.

The chain recombines TRBV24-1 with TRBJ2-2; TRBD1 matches 8 bases. Germline CDR1 reads KGHDR; CDR2 reads SFDVKD. The trim removed 2 bases at V and 1 base at J, leaving 2 bases unmatched. The CDR3 consists of 16 residues. CDR3 region: CATSDYDRGNTGELFF. CDR3 DNA sequence: TGTGCCACCAGTGATTACGACAGGGGGAACACCGGGGAGCTGTTTTTT.

This clonotype was seen many times. J is TRBJ1-1 and V is TRBV27; no clear D gene. Trimming shortened V by 5 bases and J by 0 bases, and 16 bases separated the two germline ends. Germline CDR1 and CDR2: MNHEY and SMNVEV (reference sequence). The CDR3 is 16 residues long. CDR3: CASSRGGGFMNTEAFF. In DNA, the CDR3 is TGTGCCAGCAGTAGAGGAGGTGGGTTCATGAACACTGAAGCTTTCTTT.

The rearrangement joins TRBV20-1 to TRBJ2-1, with unresolved D. Germline CDR1 and CDR2: DFQATT and SNEGSKA (reference sequence). The CDR3 is 15 residues long. The ends were cut back, 5 bases at V and 4 bases at J, with 18 bases in the middle. CDR3 loop: CSAPRGTYPYNEQFF. The CDR3 DNA is TGCAGTGCTCCCCGTGGCACCTACCCTTACAATGAGCAGTTCTTC.

This clonotype was seen repeatedly, ten times or more. V gene TRBV5-1 combines with J gene TRBJ2-7; D may be TRBD1 (6 bases). CDR1 SGHRS and CDR2 YFSETQ come from the germline V gene. Trimming removed 0 bases from V and 2 bases from J, with 6 bases in between. The CDR3 has 13 amino acids. The CDR3 nucleotides are TGCGCCAGCAGCTTGGACAGGGCCTACGAGCAGTACTTC. Amino acids: CASSLDRAYEQYF. The variable domain in full, completed from reference TRBV5-1 and TRBJ2-7, reads KAGVTQTPRYLIKTRGQQVTLSCSPISGHRSVSWYQQTPGQGLQFLFEYFSETQRNKGNFPGRFSGRQFSNSRSEMNVSTLELGDSALYLCASSLDRAYEQYFGPGTRLTVT.

This clonotype was found many times. The V call is TRBV24-1, the J call TRBJ2-5, with 8 positions matching TRBD2. CDR3 length equals 15 residues. V was clipped by 6 bases and J by 2 bases; unmatched bases: 7. From germline, CDR1 is KGHDR and CDR2 SFDVKD. CDR3 nucleotides: TGTGCCACCAGTAGCGGTAGCGGGAATCAAGAGACCCAGTACTTC. This translates into CATSSGSGNQETQYF.

This clonotype was observed a few times. The chain joins TRBV18 to TRBJ2-1; possible D gene TRBD2, 6 bases. Trimming took 1 base from V and 9 from J, leaving 13 bases between them. Looked up from germline, CDR1 is KGHSH and CDR2 is LQKENI. The CDR3 contains 14 residues. The CDR3 DNA is TGTGCCAGCTCACCACTCGCCCCGGGAGTTGAGCAGTTCTTC. Translating it yields CASSPLAPGVEQFF.

V and J are TRBV4-2 and TRBJ1-2, with D unresolved. CDR1 LGHNA and CDR2 YNFKEQ come from the germline V gene. The CDR3 is 14 residues long. V lost 0 bases to trimming and J lost 4 bases, with 9 bases between them. The CDR3 reads CASSQDVVGYGYTF. The CDR3 nucleotides read TGTGCCAGCAGCCAAGATGTAGTTGGCTATGGCTACACCTTC.

The chain is built from TRBV6-2 or TRBV6-3 and TRBJ2-5; a possible D gene is TRBD1 (6 bases). CDR1 and CDR2 (germline): MNHEY, SVGEGT. CDR3 length: 14 amino acids. Between the trimmed V and J ends, which lost 5 bases and 3 bases, there was a span of 13 bases. Here the CDR3 DNA reads TGTGCCAGCAGTGAAAGGGACACTAAAGAGACCCAGTACTTC. Its protein is CASSERDTKETQYF.